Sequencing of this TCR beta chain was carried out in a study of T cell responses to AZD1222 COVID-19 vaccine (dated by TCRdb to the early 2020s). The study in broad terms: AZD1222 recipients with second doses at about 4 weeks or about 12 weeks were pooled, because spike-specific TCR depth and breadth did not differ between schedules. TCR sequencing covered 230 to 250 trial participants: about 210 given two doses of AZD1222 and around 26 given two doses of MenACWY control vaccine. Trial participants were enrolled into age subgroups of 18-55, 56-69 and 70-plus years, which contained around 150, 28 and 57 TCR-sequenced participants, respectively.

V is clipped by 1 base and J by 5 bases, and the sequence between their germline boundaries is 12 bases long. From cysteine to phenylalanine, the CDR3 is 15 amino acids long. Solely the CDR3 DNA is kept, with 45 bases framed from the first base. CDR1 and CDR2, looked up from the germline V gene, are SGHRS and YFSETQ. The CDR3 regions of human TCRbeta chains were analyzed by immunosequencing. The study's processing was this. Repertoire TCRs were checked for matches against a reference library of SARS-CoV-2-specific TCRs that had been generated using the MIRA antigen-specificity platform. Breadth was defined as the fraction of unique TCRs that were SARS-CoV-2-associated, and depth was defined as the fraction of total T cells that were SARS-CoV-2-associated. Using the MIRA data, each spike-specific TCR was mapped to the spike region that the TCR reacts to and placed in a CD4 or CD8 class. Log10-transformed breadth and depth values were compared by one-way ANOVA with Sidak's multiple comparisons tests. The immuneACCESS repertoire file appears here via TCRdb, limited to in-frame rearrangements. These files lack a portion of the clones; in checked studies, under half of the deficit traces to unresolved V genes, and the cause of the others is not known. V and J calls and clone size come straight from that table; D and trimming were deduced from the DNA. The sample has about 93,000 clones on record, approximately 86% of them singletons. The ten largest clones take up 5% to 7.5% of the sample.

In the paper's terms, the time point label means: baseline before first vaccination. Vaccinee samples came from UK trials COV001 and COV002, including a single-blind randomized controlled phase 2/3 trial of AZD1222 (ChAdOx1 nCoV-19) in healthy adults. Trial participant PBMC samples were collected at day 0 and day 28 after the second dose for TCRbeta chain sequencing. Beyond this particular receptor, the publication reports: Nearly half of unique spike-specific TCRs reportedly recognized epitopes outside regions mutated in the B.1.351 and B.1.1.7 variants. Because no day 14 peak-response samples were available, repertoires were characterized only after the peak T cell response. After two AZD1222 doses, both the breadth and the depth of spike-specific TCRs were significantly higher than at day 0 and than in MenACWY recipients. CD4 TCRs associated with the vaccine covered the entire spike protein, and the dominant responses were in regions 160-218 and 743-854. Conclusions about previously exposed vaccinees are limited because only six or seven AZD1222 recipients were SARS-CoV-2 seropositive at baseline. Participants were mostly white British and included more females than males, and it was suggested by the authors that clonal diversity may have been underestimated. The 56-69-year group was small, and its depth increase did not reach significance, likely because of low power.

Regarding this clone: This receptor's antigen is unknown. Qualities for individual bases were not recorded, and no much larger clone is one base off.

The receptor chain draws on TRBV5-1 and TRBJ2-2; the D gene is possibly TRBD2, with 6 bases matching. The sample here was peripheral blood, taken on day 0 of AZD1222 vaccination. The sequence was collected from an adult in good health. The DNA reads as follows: TGCGCCAGCAGCTTGATGGCGGGAAATACCGGGGAGCTGTTTTTT. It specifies CASSLMAGNTGELFF. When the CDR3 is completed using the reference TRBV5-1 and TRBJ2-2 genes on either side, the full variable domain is KAGVTQTPRYLIKTRGQQVTLSCSPISGHRSVSWYQQTPGQGLQFLFEYFSETQRNKGNFPGRFSGRQFSNSRSEMNVSTLELGDSALYLCASSLMAGNTGELFFGEGSRLTVL.